This TCR beta chain appears in the sequencing data of a study of T-cell reconstitution after alpha-beta-depleted transplantation in children. At least ten counts were recorded for this clonotype. Its antigen is undetermined. Whole-study findings and limits: Diversity of TCRbeta at day 60 was high in some patients, arising from surviving recipient T cells and thymic progenitors. T-cell numbers and diversity one year post-transplant derived largely from freshly generated T cells. It was reported that alpha-beta T cells came from several hundred expanded graft clones (about two months after transplant).

Preparation of the TCRbeta library used unique molecular identifiers. TCRdb re-called the PCR reads through MiXCR, storing one row per CDR3 protein. The sample lists a few hundred thousand distinct CDR3 sequences, approximately 10% occurring once. Germline V CDR1 and CDR2: MNHNS, SASEGT. The CDR3 is 18 amino acids. Losses at the gene ends were 10 bases for V and 3 bases for J; bases not matched to a gene: 17. The sample here was peripheral blood, taken 180 days after TCRalphabeta/CD19-depleted stem cell transplant. This receptor was identified in a male patient aged 2 to 10 who had a stem cell transplant for chronic granulomatous disease, so the T cells may come from the graft donor. The genes are TRBV6-1 and TRBJ2-2; TRBD1 matches at 10 bases. In DNA, the CDR3 is TGTGCCACCGGGACAGGGGAAAGAGCGGGAGTCCACACCGGGGAGCTGTTTTTT. Translation: CATGTGERAGVHTGELFF.